This TCR beta chain was identified in a study of blood T cell repertoires in COVID-19. Overall study: Both acute and convalescent COVID-19 samples were obtained from the United States, Italy and Spain. Sample material is recorded as cDNA or gDNA derived from T cells, B-cell-depleted T cells, or PBMCs.

Methods used by the authors: The authors estimated nucleated cell counts from reference gene primer amplification. Using immunoSEQ multiplex PCR, the repertoire was profiled, and TCRdb retains in-frame clones only, with some absent. Clone size and the V and J calls come from that table; the DNA yielded D and trimming. The sample includes a few hundred thousand clones, around 84% of them seen just once. CDR3 size: 13 residues. Germline V lookup: CDR1 SSHAT, CDR2 FNYEAQ (reference sequence). With 5 bases removed from V and 6 bases from J, the gap between germline ends came to 12 bases. Material: peripheral blood. The rearrangement joins TRBV7-7 to TRBJ2-3; possibly TRBD2 for D (7 bases). The origin of this receptor is a man aged 60 to 69 with acute or convalescent COVID-19. CDR3 nucleotides: TGTGCCAGCAGCGGGGGGGCCGTGGATACGCAGTATTTT. This translates into CASSGGAVDTQYF. The full variable domain, in which reference TRBV7-7 and TRBJ2-3 provide the parts outside the CDR3, is GAGVSQSPRYKVTKRGQDVTLRCDPISSHATLYWYQQALGQGPEFLTYFNYEAQPDKSGLPSDRFSAERPEGSISTLTIQRTEQRDSAMYRCASSGGAVDTQYFGPGTRLTVL.